These T cell receptor beta chains were read from a single sample in a study of multiple sclerosis patients with progressive multifocal leukoencephalopathy. The assay was immunoSEQ multiplex PCR, and TCRdb's table has in-frame clones only and misses some. This table has around 30,000 clones, around nine tenths appearing once. The sample taken for sequencing was PBMCs. Receptors were obtained from a human donor with multiple sclerosis. Both conserved end residues are part of each CDR3. Fields, in order: J gene, clone size, V gene, D gene, CDR3 protein, CDR3 DNA. D genes are given only for firm matches. Some rows have no size entry. The others give once, few or many, or a class for an expanded clone.

j_gene: TRBJ1-1; abundance: .; v_gene: TRBV6-5; d_gene: .; CDR3aa: CASSYNGAPNTEAFF; CDR3nt: TGTGCCAGCAGTTACAATGGGGCACCTAACACTGAAGCTTTCTTT
j_gene: TRBJ2-3; abundance: .; v_gene: TRBV29-1; d_gene: .; CDR3aa: CSVGKRDLGTDTQYF; CDR3nt: TGCAGCGTCGGAAAGAGGGATTTGGGCACAGATACGCAGTATTTT
j_gene: TRBJ1-1; abundance: .; v_gene: TRBV18; d_gene: .; CDR3aa: CASSLEEGAEAFF; CDR3nt: TGTGCCAGCTCACTCGAGGAGGGGGCTGAAGCTTTCTTT
j_gene: TRBJ2-1; abundance: .; v_gene: TRBV6-5; d_gene: .; CDR3aa: CASSYSPWTGEQFF; CDR3nt: TGTGCCAGCAGTTACTCCCCTTGGACTGGTGAGCAGTTCTTC
j_gene: TRBJ1-2; abundance: .; v_gene: TRBV6-5; d_gene: TRBD1; CDR3aa: CASNPGQGLYGYTF; CDR3nt: TGTGCCAGCAATCCGGGACAGGGCCTCTATGGCTACACCTTC
j_gene: TRBJ1-2; abundance: .; v_gene: TRBV6-1; d_gene: .; CDR3aa: CATPGTDGNGYTF; CDR3nt: TGTGCCACCCCAGGGACGGACGGCAATGGCTACACCTTC
j_gene: TRBJ1-4; abundance: .; v_gene: TRBV5-1; d_gene: .; CDR3aa: CASSLEPNEKLFF; CDR3nt: TGCGCCAGCAGCTTGGAGCCCAATGAAAAACTGTTTTTT
j_gene: TRBJ1-2; abundance: .; v_gene: TRBV18; d_gene: .; CDR3aa: CASSPERVNYGYTF; CDR3nt: TGTGCCAGCTCACCTGAGAGGGTTAACTATGGCTACACCTTC
j_gene: TRBJ2-1; abundance: .; v_gene: TRBV15; d_gene: TRBD1; CDR3aa: CATSRGPGQGSDEQFF; CDR3nt: TGTGCCACCAGCAGAGGACCGGGACAGGGAAGTGATGAGCAGTTCTTC
j_gene: TRBJ1-5; abundance: .; v_gene: TRBV4-1; d_gene: .; CDR3aa: CASSHLLWQPQHF; CDR3nt: TGCGCCAGCAGCCACCTATTATGGCAGCCCCAGCATTTT
j_gene: TRBJ1-5; abundance: .; v_gene: TRBV6-5; d_gene: .; CDR3aa: CASRVKENQPQHF; CDR3nt: TGTGCCAGCAGAGTGAAAGAAAATCAGCCCCAGCATTTT
j_gene: TRBJ2-2; abundance: .; v_gene: TRBV12-5; d_gene: TRBD1; CDR3aa: CASGPLSTGLATGELFF; CDR3nt: TGTGCTAGTGGTCCCCTCTCGACAGGGCTGGCCACCGGGGAGCTGTTTTTT
j_gene: TRBJ1-5; abundance: .; v_gene: TRBV4-1; d_gene: TRBD1; CDR3aa: CASSRTGGNQPQHF; CDR3nt: TGCGCCAGCAGCCGGACAGGGGGCAATCAGCCCCAGCATTTT
j_gene: TRBJ1-2; abundance: .; v_gene: TRBV6-6; d_gene: .; CDR3aa: CASSPGTALYGYTF; CDR3nt: TGTGCCAGCAGTCCCGGGACCGCCCTCTATGGCTACACCTTC
j_gene: TRBJ1-1; abundance: .; v_gene: TRBV7-9; d_gene: .; CDR3aa: CASSRGGADTEAFF; CDR3nt: TGTGCCAGCAGCCGCGGGGGGGCTGACACTGAAGCTTTCTTT
j_gene: TRBJ2-7; abundance: .; v_gene: TRBV4-3; d_gene: .; CDR3aa: CASSPRRGNYEQYF; CDR3nt: TGCGCCAGCAGTCCAAGGAGGGGAAACTACGAGCAGTACTTC
j_gene: TRBJ1-3; abundance: few; v_gene: TRBV19; d_gene: .; CDR3aa: CASSIGWTVPGNTIYF; CDR3nt: TGTGCCAGTAGTATAGGTTGGACAGTACCCGGAAACACCATATATTTT
j_gene: TRBJ1-2; abundance: .; v_gene: TRBV30; d_gene: .; CDR3aa: CAWSVLDRGASYTF; CDR3nt: TGTGCCTGGAGTGTACTCGACCGTGGGGCGAGCTACACCTTC
j_gene: TRBJ2-1; abundance: .; v_gene: TRBV23-1; d_gene: .; CDR3aa: CASVPSFYNEQFF; CDR3nt: TGCGCCAGCGTCCCTTCCTTCTACAATGAGCAGTTCTTC
j_gene: TRBJ1-1; abundance: few; v_gene: TRBV4-3; d_gene: .; CDR3aa: CASSQAGGNTEAFF; CDR3nt: TGCGCCAGCAGCCAAGCTGGGGGGAACACTGAAGCTTTCTTT
j_gene: TRBJ2-2; abundance: .; v_gene: TRBV4-3; d_gene: .; CDR3aa: CASSQDTGTGELFF; CDR3nt: TGCGCCAGCAGCCAAGATACGGGCACCGGGGAGCTGTTTTTT
j_gene: TRBJ2-7; abundance: .; v_gene: TRBV11-3; d_gene: .; CDR3aa: CASSSGPYEQYF; CDR3nt: TGTGCCAGCAGCTCGGGACCCTACGAGCAGTACTTC
j_gene: TRBJ2-1; abundance: .; v_gene: TRBV7-3; d_gene: .; CDR3aa: CASSQHLDNEQFF; CDR3nt: TGTGCCAGCAGCCAACACCTAGACAATGAGCAGTTCTTC
j_gene: TRBJ2-1; abundance: few; v_gene: TRBV18; d_gene: .; CDR3aa: CASSPLVNEQFF; CDR3nt: TGTGCCAGCTCACCACTCGTCAATGAGCAGTTCTTC